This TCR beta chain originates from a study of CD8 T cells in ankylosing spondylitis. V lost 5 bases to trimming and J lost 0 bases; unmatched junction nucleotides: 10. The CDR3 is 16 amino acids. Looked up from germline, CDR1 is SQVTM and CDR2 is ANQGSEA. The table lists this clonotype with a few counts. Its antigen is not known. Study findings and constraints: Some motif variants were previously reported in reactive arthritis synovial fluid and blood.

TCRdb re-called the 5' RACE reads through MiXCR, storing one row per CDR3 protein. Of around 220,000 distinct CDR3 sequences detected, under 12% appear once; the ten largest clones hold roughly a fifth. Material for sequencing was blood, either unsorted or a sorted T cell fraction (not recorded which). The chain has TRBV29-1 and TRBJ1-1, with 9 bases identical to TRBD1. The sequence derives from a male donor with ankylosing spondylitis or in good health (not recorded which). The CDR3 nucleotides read TGCAGCGTTCCGGGACAGGGACCCTCAGTGAACACTGAAGCTTTCTTT. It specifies CSVPGQGPSVNTEAFF.